Below, one TCR beta chain is given with its context. This record belongs to a study of blood T cell repertoires in COVID-19. On the study more broadly: The United States, Italy and Spain supplied acute and convalescent COVID-19 samples. The cDNA or gDNA used as material had been derived from T cells, B-cell-depleted T cells, or PBMCs.

This CDR3 comprises 13 residues. Germline CDR1 and CDR2: MGHDK and SYGVNS. V gave up 4 bases and J gave up 4 bases, with 9 bases separating them. Under the authors' procedure: How many nucleated cells were present was estimated from reference gene primer amplification. Produced via immunoSEQ multiplex PCR; TCRdb's table is partial and in-frame only. From that table come the V and J calls and clone size; the DNA was used to work out D and trimming. Found here are about half a million clones, 70% to 90% of them singletons; the top ten hold more than 3%. Sequenced: peripheral blood. The chain joins TRBV25-1 to TRBJ2-3; tentative D call: TRBD1 (6 bases). The source of this sequence is a human donor in a cohort sampled during active COVID-19. CDR3 sequence: CASSGGHSDTQYF. CDR3 nucleotides: TGTGCCAGCAGTGGGGGACATTCAGATACGCAGTATTTT.